A selection of T cell receptor beta chains follows, all from one sample in a study of vaccination and CD4 T cells after COVID-19. MiXCR, run by TCRdb on the PCR reads, gives a single entry per CDR3 protein. The sample lists 20,000 or so distinct CDR3 sequences, roughly 36% occurring once. For these receptors, no antigen is known. The sequenced sample was CD4+ T cells from blood, cultured in vitro, obtained about 7 months after SARS-CoV-2 vaccination. These receptors were taken from a human donor who had recovered from COVID-19. The CDR3 runs from the conserved cysteine through the conserved F or W. A D gene is named only where the DNA matches it firmly. Only some rows state a clone size, as once, few, many or a class for expanded clones.

V: TRBV7-9
D: NA
size: few
J: TRBJ2-7
DNA: TGTGCCAGCAGCTTACCGACCAACTACGAGCAGTACTTC
CDR3: CASSLPTNYEQYF

V: TRBV20-1
D: TRBD2
size: few
J: TRBJ2-1
DNA: TGCAGTGCTGCGAGCGGGAGTCCCTACAATGAGCAGTTCTTC
CDR3: CSAASGSPYNEQFF

V: TRBV7-9
D: NA
size: medium-sized
J: TRBJ1-6
DNA: TGTGCCAGCAGCTTACCAGGGAATTCACCCCTCCACTTT
CDR3: CASSLPGNSPLHF

V: TRBV28
D: TRBD1
size: NA
J: TRBJ2-7
DNA: TGTGCCAGCAGTTCTGGCAGGGGGTACGACGAGCAGTACTTC
CDR3: CASSSGRGYDEQYF

V: TRBV27
D: TRBD1
size: NA
J: TRBJ2-5
DNA: TGTGCCAGCAGGACCTTCGGGACAGGGGTTGAAGAGATCCAGTACTTC
CDR3: CASRTFGTGVEEIQYF

V: TRBV20-1
D: TRBD2
size: few
J: TRBJ2-7
DNA: TGCAGCACCCGGAACCCCGGGACTAGCTACGAGCAGTACTTC
CDR3: CSTRNPGTSYEQYF

V: TRBV7-9
D: TRBD1
size: few
J: TRBJ1-1
DNA: TGTGCCAGCAGCTTGGAAACAGGGGGTACGACTGAAGCTTTCTTT
CDR3: CASSLETGGTTEAFF

V: TRBV6-1
D: TRBD2
size: NA
J: TRBJ2-5
DNA: TGTGCCAGCAGTGATTTAGCGGGAGGACAAGAGACCCAGTACTTC
CDR3: CASSDLAGGQETQYF

V: TRBV20-1
D: NA
size: NA
J: TRBJ2-1
DNA: TGCAGTGCTAGAAAGGACTACGTCTACAATGAGCAGTTCTTC
CDR3: CSARKDYVYNEQFF

V: TRBV20-1
D: NA
size: few
J: TRBJ2-7
DNA: TGCAGTGCTCGGGACAACTACGAGCAGTACTTC
CDR3: CSARDNYEQYF

V: TRBV7-9
D: NA
size: few
J: TRBJ1-1
DNA: TGTGCCAGCAGCTTAAATTACGGGAACACTGAAGCTTTCTTT
CDR3: CASSLNYGNTEAFF

V: TRBV7-9
D: TRBD2
size: NA
J: TRBJ2-1
DNA: TGTGCCAGCAGCCCCCCCTTCAGGCTAGCGGTGTCCAATGAGCAGTTCTTC
CDR3: CASSPPFRLAVSNEQFF

V: TRBV11-2
D: NA
size: NA
J: TRBJ2-1
DNA: TGTGCCAGCAGCTCCGACCCCTCCTACAATGAGCAGTTCTTC
CDR3: CASSSDPSYNEQFF

V: TRBV5-6
D: TRBD1
size: NA
J: TRBJ1-2
DNA: TGTGCCAGCAGCTGGGACAGCTACTACTATGGCTACACCTTC
CDR3: CASSWDSYYYGYTF

V: TRBV20-1
D: NA
size: medium-sized
J: TRBJ1-5
DNA: TGCAGTGCTAGAGTTAGGGGGGGCAATCAGCCCCAGCATTTT
CDR3: CSARVRGGNQPQHF

V: TRBV5-4
D: NA
size: NA
J: TRBJ2-3
DNA: TGTGCCAGCAGCCACACCTTGATGCCGGGAGTCGGTGGGTGGGATACGCAGTATTTT
CDR3: CASSHTLMPGVGGWDTQYF

V: TRBV2
D: TRBD2
size: few
J: TRBJ2-5
DNA: TGTGCCAGCAGAGACTCCTTAGCGGGATTGGAGACCCAGTACTTC
CDR3: CASRDSLAGLETQYF

V: TRBV21-1
D: NA
size: NA
J: TRBJ2-7
DNA: TGTGCCAGCATCAGGCATCGGCCCTACGAGCAGTACTTC
CDR3: CASIRHRPYEQYF

V: TRBV27
D: NA
size: NA
J: TRBJ1-3
DNA: TGTGCCAGCAGTCCAACAGGGACCCTCTCTGGAAACACCATATATTTT
CDR3: CASSPTGTLSGNTIYF

V: TRBV6-2/TRBV6-3
D: NA
size: few
J: TRBJ1-5
DNA: TGTGCCAGCAGATTATCGGCCAGCGGGCAGCCCCAGCATTTT
CDR3: CASRLSASGQPQHF

V: TRBV6-5
D: TRBD1
size: few
J: TRBJ2-7
DNA: TGTGCCAGCAGTTACTCACCGGGACAGGGCTACGAGCAGTACTTC
CDR3: CASSYSPGQGYEQYF

V: TRBV15
D: NA
size: few
J: TRBJ1-3
DNA: TGTGCCACCAGCAGCTACTCTGGAAACACCATATATTTT
CDR3: CATSSYSGNTIYF

V: TRBV15
D: NA
size: NA
J: TRBJ2-2
DNA: TGTGCCACCAGCAGGAAGACATTGACCGCCGGGGAGCTGTTTTTT
CDR3: CATSRKTLTAGELFF

V: TRBV2
D: NA
size: NA
J: TRBJ2-7
DNA: TGTGCCAGCAGTGGACCGTTGGGGGGGGCCTCCTACGAGCAGTACTTC
CDR3: CASSGPLGGASYEQYF

V: TRBV20-1
D: TRBD1
size: medium-sized
J: TRBJ1-6
DNA: TGCAGTGCTCAACAGGGGCTAAGCGGTTCACCCCTCCACTTT
CDR3: CSAQQGLSGSPLHF

V: TRBV20-1
D: TRBD1
size: few
J: TRBJ2-5
DNA: TGCAGTGCTAGAGATCATGGTGGCAGGGGGAGAGAGACCCAGTACTTC
CDR3: CSARDHGGRGRETQYF

V: TRBV7-6
D: TRBD2
size: NA
J: TRBJ2-3
DNA: TGTGCCAGCAGCTTAGTGGGCGGGAGGAGCACAGATACGCAGTATTTT
CDR3: CASSLVGGRSTDTQYF

V: TRBV20-1
D: NA
size: few
J: TRBJ1-5
DNA: TGCAGTGCTAATGGGTTCGGGTATAGCAATCAGCCCCAGCATTTT
CDR3: CSANGFGYSNQPQHF

V: TRBV20-1
D: NA
size: medium-sized
J: TRBJ2-2
DNA: TGCAGTGCTGCTACGAACACCGGGGAGCTGTTTTTT
CDR3: CSAATNTGELFF

V: TRBV7-9
D: NA
size: NA
J: TRBJ2-3
DNA: TGTGCCAGCAGCTTATTTGACAGACGAATAACAGATACGCAGTATTTT
CDR3: CASSLFDRRITDTQYF

V: TRBV5-4
D: TRBD1
size: NA
J: TRBJ2-5
DNA: TGTGCCAGCAGCTTTCTGGGGACAGGGGCAGAGACCCAGTACTTC
CDR3: CASSFLGTGAETQYF

V: TRBV20-1
D: TRBD2
size: NA
J: TRBJ2-1
DNA: TGCAGTGCTAGGTTATCTAGCGGGAGTTGGGGCAATGAGCAGTTCTTC
CDR3: CSARLSSGSWGNEQFF

V: TRBV20-1
D: TRBD2
size: NA
J: TRBJ2-7
DNA: TGCAGTGCGCAGACTAGCGGGAGTTCCTACGAGCAGTACTTC
CDR3: CSAQTSGSSYEQYF

V: TRBV15
D: NA
size: medium-sized
J: TRBJ1-5
DNA: TGTGCCACCAGCACCTCGGGGTGGGGTCAGCCCCAGCATTTT
CDR3: CATSTSGWGQPQHF

V: TRBV28
D: NA
size: NA
J: TRBJ1-1
DNA: TGTGCCAGCAGTTTATCGGGGGACCGCCGAGAAGCTTTCTTT
CDR3: CASSLSGDRREAFF

V: TRBV6-4
D: TRBD2
size: few
J: TRBJ2-7
DNA: TGTGCCAGCAGTGATCGGTGGGAGGGGACCTACGAGCAGTACTTC
CDR3: CASSDRWEGTYEQYF

V: TRBV4-1
D: NA
size: NA
J: TRBJ1-2
DNA: TGCGCCAGCAGCCAAGAAGGAGGCAGGCGCACTCGTAACTATGGCTACACCTTC
CDR3: CASSQEGGRRTRNYGYTF

V: TRBV6-5
D: NA
size: once
J: TRBJ2-4
DNA: TGTGCCAGCAGTTACTCGATGGCGGGTGCCAAAAACATTCAGTACTTC
CDR3: CASSYSMAGAKNIQYF

V: TRBV5-5
D: NA
size: NA
J: TRBJ2-5
DNA: TGTGCCAGCAGCCCCCCGGACGAGAGGGAGACCCAGTACTTC
CDR3: CASSPPDERETQYF

V: TRBV7-2
D: TRBD1
size: few
J: TRBJ1-3
DNA: TGTGCCAGCAGCTTAGGTATAGGGGGCCCGTCCGGCTACACCATATATTTT
CDR3: CASSLGIGGPSGYTIYF

V: TRBV7-3
D: NA
size: NA
J: TRBJ2-1
DNA: TGTGCCAGCAGCTCTTCTGAGGGAGTTTGGAATGAGCAGTTCTTC
CDR3: CASSSSEGVWNEQFF

V: TRBV7-2
D: NA
size: NA
J: TRBJ1-5
DNA: TGTGCCAGCAGCTTAGCCAGCAATCAGCCCCAGCATTTT
CDR3: CASSLASNQPQHF

V: TRBV28
D: NA
size: few
J: TRBJ2-3
DNA: TGTGCCAGCAGCACAGGGCCCGATACGCAGTATTTT
CDR3: CASSTGPDTQYF

V: TRBV7-2
D: NA
size: NA
J: TRBJ2-5
DNA: TGTGCCAGCAGCTTAGTGGCGGGGTACCAAGAGACCCAGTACTTC
CDR3: CASSLVAGYQETQYF

V: TRBV20-1
D: TRBD1
size: NA
J: TRBJ1-2
DNA: TGCAGTGCTAGAGTCGGACAGGTCATAGCTAACTATGGCTACACCTTC
CDR3: CSARVGQVIANYGYTF

V: TRBV10-3
D: NA
size: NA
J: TRBJ1-2
DNA: TGTGCCATCAGTGCGGGCTGGGATGATGGCTACACCTTC
CDR3: CAISAGWDDGYTF

V: TRBV28
D: NA
size: NA
J: TRBJ2-5
DNA: TGTGCCAGCAGTAATGAAAAGTTTATTGGGACCCAGTACTTC
CDR3: CASSNEKFIGTQYF